These 17 T cell receptor beta chains were sequenced from one sample in a study of technical replicates of blood from several donors. The method was immunoSEQ multiplex PCR; TCRdb's version includes in-frame clones alone and lacks a portion of them. The data show 55,000 to 80,000 clones, with 98% seen just once and roughly 0.15% held by the top ten. Sequenced material: T cells isolated from PBMCs. The receptors stem from a human donor in good health.

This chain connects TRBV5-4 to TRBJ1-4; D is perhaps TRBD1 (5 bases). The V gene's germline CDR1 is SGHNT and CDR2 YYREEE (reference sequence). The V end lost 0 bases, the J end lost 8 bases, and 8 bases lay between the germline ends. The CDR3 runs 13 residues. The CDR3 region has the DNA TGTGCCAGCAGCTTGGTCGGGGGAGAAAAACTGTTTTTT. Translation: CASSLVGGEKLFF.

V gene TRBV4-1 combines with J gene TRBJ1-6, with no clear D. Germline V gene lookup returns CDR1 MGHRA and CDR2 YSYEKL. The CDR3 length is 17 residues. V was trimmed by 3 bases and J by 2 bases, leaving 14 bases between them. Here the CDR3 reads CASSHNRVGTYNSPLHF. The CDR3 DNA is TGCGCCAGCAGCCACAATCGGGTCGGAACCTATAATTCACCCCTCCACTTT.

J is TRBJ1-5 and V is TRBV4-2; TRBD1 is a possible D gene (5 bases). Looked up from germline, CDR1 is LGHNA and CDR2 is YNFKEQ. V shed 0 bases and J shed 4 bases, with 7 bases lying between them. The CDR3 runs 14 residues. Here the CDR3 DNA reads TGTGCCAGCAGCCAAGATGGGGGGAATCAGCCCCAGCATTTT. It encodes CASSQDGGNQPQHF.

The rearrangement uses TRBV5-6 and TRBJ2-5, with D unclear. This CDR3 is 14 amino acids long. Germline CDR1 is SGHDT and CDR2 is YYEEEE. V shed 4 bases and J shed 1 base, with 11 bases lying between them. CDR3 bases: TGTGCCAGCAGCGTATACGTGGCCCAAGAGACCCAGTACTTC. This sequence encodes CASSVYVAQETQYF.

The genes are TRBV11-2 and TRBJ2-5, with 7 bases identical to TRBD1. CDR3 size: 13 residues. Trimming took 5 bases from V and 5 from J; bases not matched to a gene: 5. Germline V gene lookup returns CDR1 SGHAT and CDR2 FQNNGV. For the CDR3, the DNA is TGTGCCAGCAGCCAGGGGGAGAGGGAGACCCAGTACTTC. Its protein product is CASSQGERETQYF.

The chain joins TRBV7-2 to TRBJ1-1; the D is unclear. Germline assignment: CDR1 SGHTA and CDR2 FQGNSA. The CDR3 sequence is 15 residues long. V was pared by 6 bases and J by 1 base, with 15 bases between. CDR3 region: CASRRNREGNTEAFF. CDR3 DNA sequence: TGTGCCAGCAGACGGAATAGGGAGGGGAACACTGAAGCTTTCTTT.

This rearrangement joins TRBV27 to TRBJ1-2, with a possible D match to TRBD1 (5 bases). With 0 bases removed from V and 6 bases from J, the gap between germline ends came to 17 bases. Germline CDR1 is MNHEY and CDR2 is SMNVEV (reference sequence). This CDR3 is 16 amino acids long. CDR3 region: CASSLSILGQWDGYTF. CDR3 coding DNA: TGTGCCAGCAGTTTATCTATTCTGGGGCAGTGGGATGGCTACACCTTC.

The rearrangement uses TRBV19 and TRBJ2-7; 9 bases are shared with TRBD1. Germline V gene sequence: CDR1 LNHDA, CDR2 SQIVND (reference sequence). The V and J ends lost 6 bases and 7 bases, in that order; junction bases with no gene match: 10. The CDR3 covers 14 residues. The CDR3: CASRTRTGVGEQYF. DNA for the CDR3: TGTGCCAGTAGAACACGGACAGGGGTAGGAGAGCAGTACTTC.

The chain has TRBV7-6 and TRBJ2-7, with a possible D match to TRBD2 (5 bases). The germline gives CDR1 SGHVS, CDR2 FNYEAQ. Trimming cost V 1 base and J 3 bases, with 10 bases left between them. The CDR3 is 14 residues long. The CDR3 region has the DNA TGTGCCAGCAGCTTAGGTCCGGGGAACTACGAGCAGTACTTC. It encodes CASSLGPGNYEQYF.

The rearrangement links TRBV28 to TRBJ1-1; D may be TRBD1 (5 bases). The CDR3 contains 13 residues. CDR1 and CDR2 (germline): MDHEN, SYDVKM. V shed 0 bases and J shed 4 bases, with 6 bases lying between them. The chain's CDR3 is CASSLWGGTEAFF. Here the CDR3 DNA reads TGTGCCAGCAGTTTATGGGGGGGCACTGAAGCTTTCTTT.

This chain connects TRBV10-3 to TRBJ1-4; D remains ambiguous. The CDR3 has 11 amino acids. From germline, CDR1 is ENHRY and CDR2 SYGVKD. V lost 5 bases and J 8 bases, leaving 6 bases between the germline ends. Here the CDR3 reads CAISQMEKLFF. CDR3 nucleotide sequence: TGTGCCATCAGTCAGATGGAAAAACTGTTTTTT.

V gene TRBV28 combines with J gene TRBJ2-3; weak D call: TRBD2 (6 bases). This CDR3 has 9 amino acids. V was cut by 3 bases and J by 15 bases, with 7 bases left in between. The germline V gene encodes CDR1 MDHEN and CDR2 SYDVKM. The CDR3 sequence is CASSLEGYF. CDR3 DNA: TGTGCCAGCAGTTTGGAGGGATATTTT.

The chain carries TRBV5-1 and TRBJ1-1, with TRBD1 identical over 8 bases. CDR3 length: 14 amino acids. Germline CDR1 SGHRS, CDR2 YFSETQ. Trimming at V came to 7 bases and at J to 2 bases, leaving 7 bases not matched to a gene. CDR3 protein: CASGQGAGNTEAFF. CDR3 bases: TGCGCCAGCGGCCAGGGGGCTGGAAACACTGAAGCTTTCTTT.

The V gene is TRBV6-5, the J gene TRBJ2-7; 15 bases are a match to TRBD2. The V gene's germline CDR1 is MNHEY and CDR2 SVGAGI. J lost 5 bases, V lost 0 bases, and 2 bases had no gene match. This CDR3 has 16 residues. In DNA form, the CDR3 reads TGTGCCAGCAGTTACTCGGGACTAGCGGGAGGCCACGAGCAGTACTTC. As protein: CASSYSGLAGGHEQYF.

V and J are TRBV5-1 and TRBJ1-1; 9 positions agree with TRBD1. J gave up 5 bases and V 4 bases, and 6 bases lay outside the gene matches. This CDR3 has 14 residues. CDR1 is SGHRS, CDR2 YFSETQ, per germline. CDR3 sequence reads: CASSANRGRTEAFF. The CDR3 DNA sequence: TGCGCCAGCAGCGCTAACAGGGGGCGGACTGAAGCTTTCTTT.

This clone showed up just once. This chain uses TRBV4-1 with TRBJ1-1, with D possibly being TRBD1 (6 bases). With 1 base removed from V and 0 bases from J, the gap between germline ends came to 9 bases. The CDR3 runs 15 residues. The germline CDR1 and CDR2 sequences are MGHRA and YSYEKL. DNA of the CDR3: TGCGCCAGCAGCCAAGGGGACAAGATGAACACTGAAGCTTTCTTT. It yields the protein CASSQGDKMNTEAFF.

The chain combines TRBV11-2 with TRBJ2-5; D possibly corresponds to TRBD1 (5 bases). Germline V gives CDR1 SGHAT, CDR2 FQNNGV. The V end lost 3 bases, the J end lost 1 base, and 12 bases lay between the germline ends. The CDR3 covers 15 residues. CDR3 nucleotide sequence: TGTGCCAGCAGCTTTCAGGGCCGGCCCCAAGAGACCCAGTACTTC. This codes for CASSFQGRPQETQYF.